This T cell receptor beta chain was captured in a study of blood T cell repertoires in COVID-19. Study-wide background: From the United States, Italy and Spain came samples of acute and convalescent COVID-19. In each case, the material was cDNA or gDNA derived from T cells, B-cell-depleted T cells, or PBMCs.

This CDR3 spans 15 amino acids. Germline V gene data show CDR1 as KGHDR and CDR2 as SFDVKD. Deletions cut 9 bases from V and 1 base from J, with 17 bases between. Study processing details: Reference gene primer amplification yielded estimated nucleated cell counts. The assay was immunoSEQ multiplex PCR, and TCRdb's table has in-frame clones only and misses some. That table gives V, J and clone size, and the DNA gave D and trimming. The sample consists of about 270,000 clones, over 80% of them appearing once. This receptor was identified in a woman between 45 and 65 years old with active or convalescent COVID-19. The genes are TRBV24-1 and TRBJ2-5; D may be TRBD2 (5 bases). The sample consisted of peripheral blood. CDR3 in amino acids: CATGLEGRGQETQYF. CDR3 sequence (DNA): TGTGCCACCGGACTTGAGGGTCGCGGCCAAGAGACCCAGTACTTC.